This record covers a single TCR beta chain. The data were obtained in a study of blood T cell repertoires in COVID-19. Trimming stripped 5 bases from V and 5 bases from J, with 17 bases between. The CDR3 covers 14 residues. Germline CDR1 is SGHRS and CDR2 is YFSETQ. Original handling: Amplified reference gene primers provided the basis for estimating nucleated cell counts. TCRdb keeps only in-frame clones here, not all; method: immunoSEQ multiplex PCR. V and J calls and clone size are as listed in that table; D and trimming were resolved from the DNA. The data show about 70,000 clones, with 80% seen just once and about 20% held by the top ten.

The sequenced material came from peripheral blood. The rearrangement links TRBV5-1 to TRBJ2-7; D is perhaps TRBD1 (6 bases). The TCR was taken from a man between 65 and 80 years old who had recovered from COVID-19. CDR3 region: CASSTAAGVHEQYF. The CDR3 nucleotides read TGCGCCAGCAGTACCGCGGCAGGGGTCCACGAGCAGTACTTC.